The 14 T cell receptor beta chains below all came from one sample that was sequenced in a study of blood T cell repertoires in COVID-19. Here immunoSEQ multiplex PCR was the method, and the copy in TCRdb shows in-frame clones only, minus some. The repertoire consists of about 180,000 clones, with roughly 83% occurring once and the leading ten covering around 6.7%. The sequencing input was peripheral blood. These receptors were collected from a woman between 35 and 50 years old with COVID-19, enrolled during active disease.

The CDR3 bases are TGTGCCAGCAGCGAAACCGGGACAGAAGAGACCCAGTACTTC. This codes for CASSETGTEETQYF. The genes are TRBV9 and TRBJ2-5; 7 nucleotides line up with TRBD1. Germline V gives CDR1 SGDLS, CDR2 YYNGEE. J lost 3 bases, V lost 3 bases, and 5 bases had no gene match. The CDR3 consists of 14 residues.

CDR3 amino acids: CASSLVGGAGTEAFF. CDR3 DNA sequence: TGTGCCAGCAGCTTAGTTGGGGGGGCAGGAACTGAAGCTTTCTTT. The rearrangement joins TRBV11-2 to TRBJ1-1; D possibly corresponds to TRBD1 (6 bases). CDR1 is SGHAT, CDR2 FQNNGV, per germline. The CDR3 loop spans 15 amino acids. V was pared by 1 base and J by 5 bases, with 14 bases between.

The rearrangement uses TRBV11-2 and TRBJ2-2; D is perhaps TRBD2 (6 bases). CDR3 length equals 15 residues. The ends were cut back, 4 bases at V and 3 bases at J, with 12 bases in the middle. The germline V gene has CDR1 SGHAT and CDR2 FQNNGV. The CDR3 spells CASSSTGGYTGELFF. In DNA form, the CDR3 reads TGTGCCAGCAGCTCCACCGGAGGGTACACCGGGGAGCTGTTTTTT.

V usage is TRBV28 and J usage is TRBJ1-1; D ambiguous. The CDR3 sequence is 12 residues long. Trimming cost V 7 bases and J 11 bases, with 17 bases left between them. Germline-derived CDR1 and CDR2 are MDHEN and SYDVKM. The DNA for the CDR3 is TGTGCCAGCAATTACTGGCAATCGGAGGCTTTCTTT. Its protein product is CASNYWQSEAFF.

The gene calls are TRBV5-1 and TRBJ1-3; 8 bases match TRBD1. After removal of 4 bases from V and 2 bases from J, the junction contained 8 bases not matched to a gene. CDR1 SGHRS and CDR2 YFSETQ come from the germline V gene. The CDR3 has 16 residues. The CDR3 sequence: CASSLLRQGPGNTIYF. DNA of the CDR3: TGCGCCAGCAGCCTCTTGCGACAGGGGCCTGGAAACACCATATATTTT.

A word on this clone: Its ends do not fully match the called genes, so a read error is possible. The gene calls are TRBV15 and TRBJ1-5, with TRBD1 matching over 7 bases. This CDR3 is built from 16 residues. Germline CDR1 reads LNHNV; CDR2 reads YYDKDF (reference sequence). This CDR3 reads CATSSQGGRINQPQHF. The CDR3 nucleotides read TGTGCCACCAGCAGCCAAGGGGGCAGGATTAATCAACCCCAGCATTTT.

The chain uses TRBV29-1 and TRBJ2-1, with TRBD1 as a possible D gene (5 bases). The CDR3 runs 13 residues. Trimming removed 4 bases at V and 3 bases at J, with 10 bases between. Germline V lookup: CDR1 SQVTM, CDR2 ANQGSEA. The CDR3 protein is CSVGPQGYNEQFF. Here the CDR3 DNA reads TGCAGCGTTGGCCCGCAGGGCTACAATGAGCAGTTCTTC.

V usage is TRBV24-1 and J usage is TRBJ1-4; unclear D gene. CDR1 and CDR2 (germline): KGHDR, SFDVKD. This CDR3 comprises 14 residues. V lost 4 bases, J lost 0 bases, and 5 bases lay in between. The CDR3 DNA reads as TGTGCCACCAGTGAGCGAGCAACTAATGAAAAACTGTTTTTT. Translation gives CATSERATNEKLFF.

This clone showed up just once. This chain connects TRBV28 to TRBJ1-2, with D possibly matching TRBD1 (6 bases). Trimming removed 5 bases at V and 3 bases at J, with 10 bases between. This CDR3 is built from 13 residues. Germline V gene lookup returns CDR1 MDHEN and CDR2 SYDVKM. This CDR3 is CASSSGTHYGYTF. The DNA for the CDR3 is TGTGCCAGCAGTAGCGGGACACACTATGGCTACACCTTC.

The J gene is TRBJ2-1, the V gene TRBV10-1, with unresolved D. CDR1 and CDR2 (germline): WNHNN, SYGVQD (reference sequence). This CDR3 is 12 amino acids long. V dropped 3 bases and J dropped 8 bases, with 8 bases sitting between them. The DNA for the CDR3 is TGCGCCAGCAGTGATATTGGGCATGAGCAGTTCTTC. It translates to CASSDIGHEQFF.

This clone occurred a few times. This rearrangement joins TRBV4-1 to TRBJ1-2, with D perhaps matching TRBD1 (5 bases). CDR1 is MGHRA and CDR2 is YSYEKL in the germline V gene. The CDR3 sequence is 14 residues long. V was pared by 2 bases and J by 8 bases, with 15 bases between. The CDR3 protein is CASSQPGRVSGYTF. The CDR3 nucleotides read TGCGCCAGCAGCCAACCCGGCAGGGTGTCGGGCTACACCTTC.

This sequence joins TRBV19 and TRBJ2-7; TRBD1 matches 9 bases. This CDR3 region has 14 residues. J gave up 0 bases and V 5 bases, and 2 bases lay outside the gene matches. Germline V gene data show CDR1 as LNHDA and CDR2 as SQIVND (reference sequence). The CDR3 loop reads CASSLDRGSYEQYF. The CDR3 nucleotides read TGTGCCAGTAGTTTGGACAGGGGCTCCTACGAGCAGTACTTC. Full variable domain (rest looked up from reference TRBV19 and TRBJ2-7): DGGITQSPKYLFRKEGQNVTLSCEQNLNHDAMYWYRQDPGQGLRLIYYSQIVNDFQKGDIAEGYSVSREKKESFPLTVTSAQKNPTAFYLCASSLDRGSYEQYFGPGTRLTVT.

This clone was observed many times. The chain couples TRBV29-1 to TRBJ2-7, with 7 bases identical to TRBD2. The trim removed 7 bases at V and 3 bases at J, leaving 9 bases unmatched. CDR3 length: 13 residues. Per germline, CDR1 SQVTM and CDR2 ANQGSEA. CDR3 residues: CSAVGREGYEQYF. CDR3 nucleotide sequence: TGCAGCGCCGTGGGGAGGGAAGGCTACGAGCAGTACTTC.

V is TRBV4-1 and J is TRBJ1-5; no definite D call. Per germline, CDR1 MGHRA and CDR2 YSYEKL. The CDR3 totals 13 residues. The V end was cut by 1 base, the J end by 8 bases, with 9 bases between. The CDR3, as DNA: TGCGCCAGCAGCCAAGTCCGACGGGAGCCCCAGCATTTT. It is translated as CASSQVRREPQHF.